These 24 T cell receptor beta chains came from one sample sequenced in a study of T cells after yellow fever vaccination. Each CDR3 protein is one row after TCRdb ran MiXCR on the 5' RACE reads. The data hold roughly 520,000 distinct CDR3 sequences, with 21% observed a single time. This specimen was PBMCs, taken more than 20 days after the first yellow fever vaccination. These receptors all stem from a man between 18 and 35 years old who received the YFV17D yellow fever vaccine.

This chain links TRBV6-2 or TRBV6-3 with TRBJ2-2; D call uncertain. V shed 7 bases and J shed 1 base, with 13 bases lying between them. The CDR3 contains 15 residues. From germline, CDR1 is MNHEY and CDR2 SVGEGT. The CDR3 nucleotides read TGTGCCAGCATTTTTGAGCCTCAGAACACCGGGGAGCTGTTTTTT. This translates into CASIFEPQNTGELFF.

The gene calls are TRBV12-3 or TRBV12-4 and TRBJ1-6; D unresolved. This CDR3 is 13 amino acids long. Trimming cost V 1 base and J 11 bases, with 9 bases left between them. The CDR3 sequence: CASSLERGTPLHF. The CDR3 DNA sequence: TGTGCCAGCAGTTTAGAGCGAGGTACACCCCTCCACTTT.

This clonotype was recorded at least ten times. V and J are TRBV25-1 and TRBJ1-5; 10 bases map to TRBD1. The trim removed 3 bases at V and 6 bases at J, leaving 8 bases unmatched. This CDR3 is 16 amino acids long. From germline, CDR1 is MGHDK and CDR2 SYGVNS. This CDR3 reads CASSEGGQGISQPQHF. CDR3 in DNA: TGTGCCAGCAGTGAGGGGGGACAGGGGATTAGTCAGCCCCAGCATTTT.

The chain recombines TRBV25-1 with TRBJ2-1; D uncertain. CDR3 length equals 13 residues. The V end was cut by 2 bases, the J end by 8 bases, with 10 bases between. The V gene's germline CDR1 is MGHDK and CDR2 SYGVNS. The CDR3 spells CASSEGSMDEQFF. CDR3 DNA: TGTGCCAGCAGTGAAGGGTCGATGGATGAGCAGTTCTTC.

The rearrangement joins TRBV20-1 to TRBJ1-1; D might be TRBD1 (6 bases). The CDR3 covers 15 residues. V lost 1 base and J 5 bases, leaving 17 bases between the germline ends. Germline V gene data show CDR1 as DFQATT and CDR2 as SNEGSKA (reference sequence). The CDR3 sequence is CSARVGGLMRTEAFF. In DNA form, the CDR3 reads TGCAGTGCTAGAGTAGGGGGGCTGATGAGAACTGAAGCTTTCTTT.

This rearrangement joins TRBV11-2 to TRBJ1-1, with D unresolved. Trimming left V 2 bases short and J 4 bases short, with 11 bases between. CDR3 length: 14 amino acids. Germline V gene data show CDR1 as SGHAT and CDR2 as FQNNGV. CDR3 nucleotide sequence: TGTGCCAGCAGCTTACTCAGGCGGGTCACTGAAGCTTTCTTT. Its translation: CASSLLRRVTEAFF.

The rearrangement links TRBV25-1 to TRBJ2-5; possible D gene TRBD1, 6 bases. CDR1 and CDR2 (germline): MGHDK, SYGVNS. CDR3 length: 14 amino acids. With 7 bases removed from V and 5 bases from J, the gap between germline ends came to 17 bases. This CDR3 is CASTAVRGHETQYF. DNA for the CDR3: TGTGCCAGCACCGCTGTCAGGGGCCATGAGACCCAGTACTTC. Full variable domain (outside the CDR3, taken from reference TRBV25-1 and TRBJ2-5): EADIYQTPRYLVIGTGKKITLECSQTMGHDKMYWYQQDPGMELHLIHYSYGVNSTEKGDLSSESTVSRIRTEHFPLTLESARPSHTSQYLCASTAVRGHETQYFGPGTRLLVL.

This chain links TRBV4-1 with TRBJ2-1; 7 bases agree with TRBD2. The J segment lost 7 bases and the V segment lost 5 bases, leaving 14 bases of the junction unmatched. Germline CDR1 is MGHRA and CDR2 is YSYEKL. The CDR3 covers 16 residues. This CDR3 reads CASSFFTNAGVNEQFF. DNA for the CDR3: TGCGCCAGCAGCTTTTTCACGAATGCGGGGGTGAATGAGCAGTTCTTC.

The rearrangement uses TRBV12-3 or TRBV12-4 and TRBJ2-2, with unresolved D. The CDR3 spans 11 residues. Trimming left V 3 bases short and J 7 bases short, with 3 bases between. The CDR3 nucleotides read TGTGCCAGCAGTTTTATCGGGGAGCTGTTTTTT. Residues: CASSFIGELFF.

CDR3 bases: TGTGCCAGTAGTATTAGCTGGGGGGACCCATCCAATGAGCAGTTCTTC. It is translated as CASSISWGDPSNEQFF. The chain combines TRBV19 with TRBJ2-1, with D possibly matching TRBD2 (6 bases). The germline V and J ends were trimmed by 3 bases and 6 bases, with 18 bases remaining between them. CDR1 and CDR2 (germline): LNHDA, SQIVND (reference sequence). This CDR3 has 16 residues.

The sample holds a few counts of this clonotype. V gene TRBV18 combines with J gene TRBJ2-5; D assignment may be TRBD1 or TRBD2 (5 bases each). V dropped 2 bases and J dropped 5 bases, with 15 bases sitting between them. This CDR3 region has 15 residues. From germline, CDR1 is KGHSH and CDR2 LQKENI. The CDR3, as DNA: TGTGCCAGCTCACCATATGCCCTGGGGGACGAGACCCAGTACTTC. It codes for CASSPYALGDETQYF. Full variable domain (outside the CDR3, taken from reference TRBV18 and TRBJ2-5): NAGVMQNPRHLVRRRGQEARLRCSPMKGHSHVYWYRQLPEEGLKFMVYLQKENIIDESGMPKERFSAEFPKEGPSILRIQQVVRGDSAAYFCASSPYALGDETQYFGPGTRLLVL.

In its sample, this clonotype was seen many times. The chain carries TRBV24-1 and TRBJ2-2; D is perhaps TRBD1 (6 bases). The germline V gene has CDR1 KGHDR and CDR2 SFDVKD. The length of the CDR3 is 17 residues. Between the trimmed V and J ends, which lost 3 bases and 2 bases, there was a span of 15 bases. In DNA, the CDR3 is TGTGCCACCAGTGATCCCTTAGGGGGACCAAACACCGGGGAGCTGTTTTTT. It yields the protein CATSDPLGGPNTGELFF.

Only a few counts were recorded for this clonotype. The chain is built from TRBV28 and TRBJ2-7; D gene unclear. The CDR3 loop spans 9 amino acids. Germline CDR1 is MDHEN and CDR2 is SYDVKM. Deletions cut 8 bases from V and 7 bases from J, with 6 bases between. The DNA of the CDR3 is TGTGCCAGCGGGCAGGAGCAGTACGTC. Translation: CASGQEQYV.

This clonotype showed up just a few times. V and J are TRBV2 and TRBJ1-5; TRBD1 matches at 8 bases. The CDR3 runs to 12 residues. V shed 9 bases and J 5 bases; nucleotides not matched to a gene: 3. The germline CDR1 and CDR2 sequences are SNHLY and FYNNEI. CDR3 in amino acids: CASTTGDQPQHF. CDR3 in DNA: TGTGCCAGTACGACAGGGGATCAGCCCCAGCATTTT.

The genes are TRBV6-1 and TRBJ1-1; 11 positions agree with TRBD1. V lost 3 bases to trimming and J lost 3 bases; unmatched junction nucleotides: 6. CDR1 and CDR2 (germline): MNHNS, SASEGT. The CDR3 is 16 residues long. The CDR3 bases are TGTGCCAGCAGTGACGGACAGGGGGCATCGTACACTGAAGCTTTCTTT. It yields the protein CASSDGQGASYTEAFF.

J is TRBJ1-2 and V is TRBV20-1, with D perhaps TRBD1 (5 bases). The length of the CDR3 is 14 residues. Germline V gene data show CDR1 as DFQATT and CDR2 as SNEGSKA (reference sequence). The V gene lost 5 bases and the J gene lost 4 bases, with 17 bases spanning the gap. Written as DNA, the CDR3 is TGCAGTGCTCCCGGTCCCAGGGACCGCTATGGCTACACCTTC. The encoded protein is CSAPGPRDRYGYTF.

Many counts were recorded for this clonotype. J is TRBJ2-1 and V is TRBV7-7; no firm D call. The germline V gene has CDR1 SSHAT and CDR2 FNYEAQ (reference sequence). The CDR3 has 13 amino acids. V lost 1 base and J lost 8, with 9 bases in between. The CDR3 sequence is CASSLDGGDEQFF. The CDR3 DNA sequence: TGTGCCAGCAGCTTAGATGGTGGGGATGAGCAGTTCTTC. Full variable domain (remainder filled in from reference TRBV7-7 and TRBJ2-1): GAGVSQSPRYKVTKRGQDVTLRCDPISSHATLYWYQQALGQGPEFLTYFNYEAQPDKSGLPSDRFSAERPEGSISTLTIQRTEQRDSAMYRCASSLDGGDEQFFGPGTRLTVL.

The chain carries TRBV5-1 and TRBJ2-3, with 7 bases aligning to TRBD1. Germline assignment: CDR1 SGHRS and CDR2 YFSETQ. The junction had 5 bases not matched to a gene; V was cut back by 0 bases and J by 1 base. The length of the CDR3 is 16 residues. The DNA of the CDR3 is TGCGCCAGCAGCTTGGCAGACAGGGCGGGCACAGATACGCAGTATTTT. It yields the protein CASSLADRAGTDTQYF.

V is TRBV5-1 and J is TRBJ1-4; no clear D. The germline V gene has CDR1 SGHRS and CDR2 YFSETQ. The V gene lost 3 bases and the J gene lost 0 bases, with 12 bases spanning the gap. The CDR3 extends over 16 amino acids. The CDR3 DNA sequence: TGCGCCAGCAGCTCCCGCGTCGGGTCAACTAATGAAAAACTGTTTTTT. This encodes CASSSRVGSTNEKLFF.

The chain combines TRBV19 with TRBJ1-1; 10 nucleotides match TRBD1. Germline V gives CDR1 LNHDA, CDR2 SQIVND (reference sequence). The CDR3 contains 15 residues. With V trimmed by 0 bases and J by 4 bases, 2 bases remained unmatched. This CDR3 is CASSIEGQGSTEAFF. Here the CDR3 DNA reads TGTGCCAGTAGTATAGAGGGACAGGGGTCCACTGAAGCTTTCTTT. The full variable domain, with the rest looked up from reference TRBV19 and TRBJ1-1, is DGGITQSPKYLFRKEGQNVTLSCEQNLNHDAMYWYRQDPGQGLRLIYYSQIVNDFQKGDIAEGYSVSREKKESFPLTVTSAQKNPTAFYLCASSIEGQGSTEAFFGQGTRLTVV.

The rearrangement uses TRBV6-2 or TRBV6-3 and TRBJ2-3, with TRBD1 identical over 10 bases. After removal of 2 bases from V and 3 bases from J, the junction contained 2 bases not matched to a gene. CDR1 and CDR2 from the germline V gene are MNHEY and SVGEGT. The CDR3 covers 15 residues. CDR3 in DNA: TGTGCCAGCAGTTACAGGGACAGGGGAACAGATACGCAGTATTTT. As protein: CASSYRDRGTDTQYF.

This clonotype was picked up a small number of times. The chain carries TRBV5-1 and TRBJ1-6, with a weak D call TRBD1 (6 bases). Germline V CDR1 and CDR2: SGHRS, YFSETQ. CDR3 length equals 12 residues. V dropped 4 bases and J dropped 12 bases, with 11 bases sitting between them. CDR3 region: CASSAQGLPLHF. In nucleotides, the CDR3 is TGCGCCAGCAGCGCACAGGGACTACCCCTCCACTTT.

The sample holds many counts of this clonotype. This chain links TRBV12-3 or TRBV12-4 with TRBJ1-2, with D tentatively TRBD1 (5 bases). This CDR3 has 14 residues. V dropped 7 bases and J dropped 2 bases, with 14 bases sitting between them. CDR3 region: CASTAGGENYGYTF. The CDR3 nucleotides read TGTGCCAGCACCGCCGGGGGGGAGAACTATGGCTACACCTTC.

This chain uses TRBV3-1 with TRBJ1-5; a possible D gene is TRBD1 (5 bases). Per the germline V gene, CDR1 is LGHDT and CDR2 is YNNKEL (reference sequence). The CDR3 covers 19 residues. Trimming shortened V by 1 base and J by 0 bases, and 19 bases separated the two germline ends. The CDR3 coding sequence is TGTGCCAGCAGCCAAGCTTTCACGGTGGGGGGGAGTAGCAATCAGCCCCAGCATTTT. Its protein product is CASSQAFTVGGSSNQPQHF. Using reference TRBV3-1 and TRBJ1-5 for the parts outside the CDR3, the full variable domain is DTAVSQTPKYLVTQMGNDKSIKCEQNLGHDTMYWYKQDSKKFLKIMFSYNNKELIINETVPNRFSPKSPDKAHLNLHINSLELGDSAVYFCASSQAFTVGGSSNQPQHFGDGTRLSIL.